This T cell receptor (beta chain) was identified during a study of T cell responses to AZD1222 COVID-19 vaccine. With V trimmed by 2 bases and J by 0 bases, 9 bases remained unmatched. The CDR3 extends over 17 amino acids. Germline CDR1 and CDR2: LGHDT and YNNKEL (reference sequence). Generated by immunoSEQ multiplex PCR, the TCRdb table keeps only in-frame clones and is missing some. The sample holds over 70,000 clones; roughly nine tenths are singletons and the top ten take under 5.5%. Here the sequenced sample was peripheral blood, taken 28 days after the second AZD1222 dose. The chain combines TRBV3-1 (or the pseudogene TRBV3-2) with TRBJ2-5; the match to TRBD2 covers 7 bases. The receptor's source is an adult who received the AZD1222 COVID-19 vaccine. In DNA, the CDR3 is TGTGCCAGCAGCCAATTTCCTATTGCGGGGGACCAAGAGACCCAGTACTTC. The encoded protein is CASSQFPIAGDQETQYF.